The TCR beta chain under discussion was sequenced for a study of T cells in Graves' hyperthyroidism and ophthalmopathy. With a duration under 2 months, the hyperthyroidism was newly diagnosed in patients aged 18 to 65. This clonotype was seen only a few times. Authors of the study amplified TCR beta CDR3 regions from RNA transcripts. A first-round RT-PCR of the TCR CDR3 used the HTBI primer set. Using its own MiXCR run on the multiplex PCR reads, TCRdb lists one record per CDR3 protein. The sample holds approximately 870,000 distinct CDR3 sequences, 38% seen once. The TCR was taken from a man younger than 35 with Graves' hyperthyroidism. The sequencing sample was made of blood.

The CDR3, as DNA: TGTGCCAGCAGCCCTTGGACAGGGAGGGCGGAGACCCAGTACTTC. It translates to CASSPWTGRAETQYF. The V call is TRBV11-3, the J call TRBJ2-5; tentative D call: TRBD1 (8 bases). With 5 bases removed from V and 5 bases from J, the gap between germline ends came to 18 bases. CDR3 length: 15 residues. The germline V gene encodes CDR1 SGHNT and CDR2 YENEEA.